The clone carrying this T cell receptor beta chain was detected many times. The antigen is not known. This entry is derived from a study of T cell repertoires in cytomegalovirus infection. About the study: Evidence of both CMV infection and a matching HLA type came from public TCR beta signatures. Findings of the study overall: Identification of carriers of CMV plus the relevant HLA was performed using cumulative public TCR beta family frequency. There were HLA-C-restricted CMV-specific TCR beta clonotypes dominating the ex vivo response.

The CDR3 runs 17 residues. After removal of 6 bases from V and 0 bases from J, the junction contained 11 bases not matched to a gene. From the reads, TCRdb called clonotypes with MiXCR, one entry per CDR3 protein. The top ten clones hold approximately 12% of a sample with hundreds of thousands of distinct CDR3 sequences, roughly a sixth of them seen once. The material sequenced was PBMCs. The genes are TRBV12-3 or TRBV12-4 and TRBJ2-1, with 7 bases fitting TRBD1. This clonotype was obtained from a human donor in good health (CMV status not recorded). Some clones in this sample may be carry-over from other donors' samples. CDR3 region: CASSPGNWDSSYNEQFF. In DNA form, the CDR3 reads TGTGCCAGCAGCCCAGGCAATTGGGACAGCTCCTACAATGAGCAGTTCTTC.